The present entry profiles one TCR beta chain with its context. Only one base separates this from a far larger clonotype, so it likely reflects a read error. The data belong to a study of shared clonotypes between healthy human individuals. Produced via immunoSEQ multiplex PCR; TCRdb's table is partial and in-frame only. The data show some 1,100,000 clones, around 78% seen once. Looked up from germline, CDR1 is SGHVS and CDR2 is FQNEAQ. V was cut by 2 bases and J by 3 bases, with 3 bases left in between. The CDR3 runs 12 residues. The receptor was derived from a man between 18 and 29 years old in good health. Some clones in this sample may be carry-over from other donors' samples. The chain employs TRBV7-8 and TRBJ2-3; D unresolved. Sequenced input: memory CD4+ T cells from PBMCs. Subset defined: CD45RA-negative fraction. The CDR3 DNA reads TGTGCCAGCAGCTTATTGACAGATACGCAGTATTTT. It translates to CASSLLTDTQYF.